These T cell receptor beta chains were read from a single sample in a study of tumor and adjacent non-tumor tissue in lung cancer. One entry per CDR3 protein results from TCRdb running MiXCR on the multiplex PCR reads. The sample consists of some 100,000 distinct CDR3 sequences, 65% of them appearing once. The specimen was distant non-tumor lung tissue. These receptors originate from a man aged 25-40 years with non-small cell lung cancer. CDR3s include the opening cysteine and the closing phenylalanine or tryptophan. D genes are given only for firm matches. Expanded clones get a size class; other rows say once, few or many, or leave the size out.

TRBJ1-1	15	once	TRBV6-6	TRBD1	TGTGCCAGCAGTCAGACAGGGGGAGCGAACACTGAAGCTTTCTTT	CASSQTGGANTEAFF
TRBJ1-6	13	.	TRBV12-3/TRBV12-4	.	TGTGCCAGCAGTTTAGATCAAAATCCACCGCTCCACTTT	CASSLDQNPPLHF
TRBJ1-1	17	.	TRBV6-5	TRBD1	TGTGCCATCAGTTACCGAATCCCGGGACAGGCGAACACTGAAGTTTTCTTT	CAISYRIPGQANTEVFF
TRBJ1-4	13	many	TRBV29-1	TRBD1	TGCAGCGCACCGGACAGGGGGAATGAAAAACTGTTTTTT	CSAPDRGNEKLFF
TRBJ1-1	14	.	TRBV5-4	.	TGTGCCGGCAGTTACAAGAATATGAACACTGAAGCTTTCTTT	CAGSYKNMNTEAFF
TRBJ1-1	15	once	TRBV6-5	.	TGTGCGAGCAGTCCAGCCGGGGCAGGGAACACTGAAGCTTTCTTT	CASSPAGAGNTEAFF
TRBJ2-7	16	many	TRBV20-1	TRBD2	TGCAGTGCTAGGGGTCTAGCGGGGGTAAGCTCCTACGAGCAGTACTTC	CSARGLAGVSSYEQYF
TRBJ1-1	14	.	TRBV5-4	TRBD1	TGTACCAGCAGCTTGACAGGGGGTCCGGCTGAAGCTTTCTTT	CTSSLTGGPAEAFF
TRBJ2-1	14	.	TRBV12-3/TRBV12-4	TRBD2	TGTTCCAGTAGTTGGGGACTAGCGGATTACGAGCAGTTCTTC	CSSSWGLADYEQFF
TRBJ2-1	14	.	TRBV4-1	.	TGCACCAGCAGCCAAGAGCACTCCCCTGATGAGCAATTCTTC	CTSSQEHSPDEQFF
TRBJ1-2	15	.	TRBV20-1	TRBD1	TGCAGTGCTAGGGGACTAGGGACAGGGAACTATGGCCACACCTTC	CSARGLGTGNYGHTF
TRBJ1-1	14	few	TRBV29-1	.	TGCAGGGTTGAAGTAAGTGGAACGAACACTGAAGCTTTCTTT	CRVEVSGTNTEAFF
TRBJ2-7	15	many	TRBV4-1	.	TGCGCCAGCAGCCTAGGCGGCGGTAGCTCCTACGAGCAGTACTTC	CASSLGGGSSYEQYF
TRBJ1-3	15	.	TRBV6-5	.	TGTGCCAGCAGACGAGGGACGGTCTCTGGAAATACCATATATTTT	CASRRGTVSGNTIYF
TRBJ2-7	14	.	TRBV6-6	.	TGTGCCAGCAATTACTCGGACAGCTCCTATGAGCAGTACTTC	CASNYSDSSYEQYF
TRBJ1-6	13	once	TRBV11-2	.	TGTGTCAGCAGCCTGGGACAAAATTCACCCCTCCACTTT	CVSSLGQNSPLHF
TRBJ2-1	16	.	TRBV7-9	TRBD2	TGTGCCAGCAGCTTAGTGGCTAGCGGGAAGGTAGATGAGCAGTTCTTC	CASSLVASGKVDEQFF